The T cell receptor beta chain described here comes from a study of technical replicates of blood from several donors. Profiled with immunoSEQ multiplex PCR; TCRdb holds only in-frame clones, not every one. The sample has under 75,000 clones; around 88% are singletons. Germline CDR1 reads SGHRS; CDR2 reads YFSETQ. The CDR3 totals 15 residues. Trimming removed 0 bases from V and 4 bases from J; junction bases left unmatched: 3. The V gene is TRBV5-1, the J gene TRBJ1-5, with 8 nucleotides matching TRBD1. The sample was PBMCs. This sequence was found in a human donor in good health. Some clones in this sample may be carry-over from other donors' samples. CDR3 sequence: CASSLEGTGNQPQHF. The CDR3, as DNA: TGCGCCAGCAGCTTGGAGGGGACAGGTAATCAGCCCCAGCATTTT.